The 10 T cell receptor beta chains listed next were all sequenced from one sample in a study of blood T cell repertoires in COVID-19. Here immunoSEQ multiplex PCR was the method, and the copy in TCRdb shows in-frame clones only, minus some. The sample includes over 130,000 clones, 65% to 90% of them seen just once. The sequenced sample consisted of peripheral blood. The origin of the receptors is a man aged 50 to 59 with acute or convalescent COVID-19.

The J gene is TRBJ1-2, the V gene TRBV20-1, with TRBD1 matching over 8 bases. V trimming: 3 bases; J trimming: 7 bases; junction bases outside the gene matches: 7. This CDR3 has 13 amino acids. CDR1 and CDR2 (germline): DFQATT, SNEGSKA (reference sequence). Here the CDR3 DNA reads TGCAGTGCTAGTCGACAGGGGTTGAGTGGCTACACCTTC. It encodes CSASRQGLSGYTF.

This clone turned up a few times. This sequence joins TRBV3-1 (or the pseudogene TRBV3-2) and TRBJ1-1, with D unresolved. V was shortened by 1 base and J by 1 base, with 10 bases between the two germline ends. The CDR3 has 15 residues. In germline, CDR1 is LGHDT, CDR2 YNNKEL (reference sequence). CDR3 sequence (DNA): TGTGCCAGCAGCCAAGCCGCGGTCAAGAACACTGAAGCTTTCTTT. Translated: CASSQAAVKNTEAFF.

Only one count was recorded for this clone. The chain links TRBV11-3 to TRBJ2-2; D is ambiguous. The germline V gene has CDR1 SGHNT and CDR2 YENEEA. The V and J ends lost 5 bases and 7 bases respectively, with 14 bases between them. This CDR3 spans 14 amino acids. The CDR3 nucleotides read TGTGCCAGCAGCCGCAGACGGAGTAGCGGGGAGCTGTTTTTT. This sequence encodes CASSRRRSSGELFF.

CDR3 residues: CASSQIPVTGGSGELFF. The CDR3 region has the DNA TGCGCCAGCAGCCAAATCCCGGTGACAGGGGGTTCCGGGGAGCTGTTTTTT. This rearrangement joins TRBV4-1 to TRBJ2-2; 9 bases align to TRBD1. The CDR3 extends over 17 amino acids. Germline CDR1 is MGHRA and CDR2 is YSYEKL. V gave up 2 bases and J gave up 6 bases; unmatched junction bases: 10.

As for this clone: At the DNA level, this CDR3 is encoded by other sequences in the same sample as well. This rearrangement joins TRBV29-1 to TRBJ1-3; D gene unclear. V lost 6 bases to trimming and J lost 4 bases, with 10 bases between them. Per the germline V gene, CDR1 is SQVTM and CDR2 is ANQGSEA. The CDR3 contains 12 residues. The CDR3 here is CSVETSGNTIYF. DNA of the CDR3: TGCAGCGTGGAGACGTCCGGAAACACCATATATTTT.

This clone was recorded a few times. This chain links TRBV11-3 with TRBJ1-1; no definite D call. The CDR3 has 14 residues. Germline loops: CDR1 SGHNT, CDR2 YENEEA. The V gene lost 1 base and the J gene lost 4 bases, with 10 bases spanning the gap. CDR3 amino acids: CASSLGGRITEAFF. The CDR3 coding sequence is TGTGCCAGCAGCTTAGGCGGCAGAATCACTGAAGCTTTCTTT.

The chain carries TRBV7-3 and TRBJ1-1; 8 bases match TRBD1. CDR3 length equals 12 residues. The germline gives CDR1 SGHTA, CDR2 FQGTGA. The ends lost 5 bases at V and 10 bases at J; junction bases unmatched: 6. The CDR3 bases are TGTGCCAGCAGCCCCGGGACAGGAGGAGCTTTCTTT. Residues: CASSPGTGGAFF.

Comments on this clone: Different DNA sequences within this sample yield the same CDR3. This chain connects TRBV3-1 (or the pseudogene TRBV3-2) to TRBJ1-2; 9 positions agree with TRBD1. Per the germline V gene, CDR1 is LGHDT and CDR2 is YNNKEL (reference sequence). This CDR3 is 14 amino acids long. Germline trimming cut 4 bases from V and 2 bases from J; bases unmatched to any gene: 2. CDR3 sequence reads: CASSPGQGNYGYTF. The CDR3 DNA reads TGTGCCAGCAGCCCTGGACAGGGGAACTATGGCTACACCTTC.

This clone was detected only once. The J gene is TRBJ2-5, the V gene TRBV28; 7 nucleotides align to TRBD2. V dropped 1 base and J dropped 5; count of bases not matched to a gene: 4. The CDR3 covers 14 residues. CDR1 and CDR2 from the germline V gene are MDHEN and SYDVKM. CDR3 region: CASSLLSGGETQYF. The CDR3 DNA reads as TGTGCCAGCAGTTTATTATCCGGGGGGGAGACCCAGTACTTC.

This clone showed up just once. The V and J genes are TRBV20-1 and TRBJ1-1; tentative D call: TRBD1 (5 bases). V was shortened by 6 bases and J by 3 bases, with 8 bases between the two germline ends. CDR1 and CDR2 from the germline V gene are DFQATT and SNEGSKA (reference sequence). The CDR3 has 11 residues. The CDR3 protein is CSALGDTEAFF. DNA of the CDR3: TGCAGTGCCCTAGGGGACACTGAAGCTTTCTTT.